What follows are 27 T cell receptor beta chains derived from one specimen sequenced in a study of OX40 agonist ivuxolimab in advanced cancers. Measured with immunoSEQ multiplex PCR; TCRdb has only the in-frame clones, and not every one. The data hold under 70,000 clones, with about 85% observed a single time. The material was CD4+ or CD8+ T cells sorted from blood, obtained in a trial of the OX40 agonist ivuxolimab. All receptors derive from an adult with an advanced solid tumor such as melanoma, head and neck, liver or kidney cancer.

The J gene is TRBJ2-7, the V gene TRBV5-5; 9 bases line up with TRBD1. Trimming at V came to 2 bases and at J to 4 bases, leaving 7 bases not matched to a gene. Germline CDR1 and CDR2: SGHKS and YYEKEE (reference sequence). The CDR3 loop spans 15 amino acids. CDR3 nucleotides: TGTGCCAGCAGCTTAACCGGGACAGGGACTTACGAGCAGTACTTC. Its protein is CASSLTGTGTYEQYF. The full variable domain, its missing parts supplied by reference TRBV5-5 and TRBJ2-7, is DAGVTQSPTHLIKTRGQQVTLRCSPISGHKSVSWYQQVLGQGPQFIFQYYEKEERGRGNFPDRFSARQFPNYSSELNVNALLLGDSALYLCASSLTGTGTYEQYFGPGTRLTVT.

In this sample, this clone turned up once. This chain connects TRBV10-3 to TRBJ1-1, with 10 nucleotides matching TRBD1. CDR3 length: 12 amino acids. The junction had 3 bases not matched to a gene; V was cut back by 3 bases and J by 11 bases. Germline V lookup: CDR1 ENHRY, CDR2 SYGVKD. CDR3 residues: CAISEGTGAAFF. CDR3 sequence (DNA): TGTGCCATCAGTGAAGGGACAGGGGCCGCTTTCTTT.

The chain employs TRBV29-1 and TRBJ2-5; no clear D. This CDR3 contains 12 residues. Germline-derived CDR1 and CDR2 are SQVTM and ANQGSEA. Between the trimmed V and J ends, which lost 5 bases and 2 bases, there was a span of 9 bases. The CDR3 nucleotides read TGCAGCGTTTTTGAACAGCAAGAGACCCAGTACTTC. Protein: CSVFEQQETQYF.

The J gene is TRBJ2-1, the V gene TRBV7-3; D uncertain. The CDR3 spans 14 residues. V was trimmed by 1 base and J by 9 bases, leaving 13 bases between them. The V gene's germline CDR1 is SGHTA and CDR2 FQGTGA. The CDR3 DNA reads as TGTGCCAGCAGCTTAAGCCCCCCCGTCGGTGAGCAGTTCTTC. It codes for CASSLSPPVGEQFF.

This clone occurred once. The V and J genes are TRBV5-4 and TRBJ2-7; D is unclear. This CDR3 has 13 residues. Germline V gives CDR1 SGHNT, CDR2 YYREEE (reference sequence). V gave up 0 bases and J gave up 1 base, with 5 bases separating them. The CDR3 DNA sequence: TGTGCCAGCAGCTTGGGCGAATCCTACGAGCAGTACTTC. This codes for CASSLGESYEQYF.

The chain carries TRBV15 and TRBJ2-7; TRBD1 matches 8 bases. Germline loops: CDR1 LNHNV, CDR2 YYDKDF (reference sequence). Trimming cost V 0 bases and J 6 bases; bases outside gene matches: 4. This CDR3 has 14 amino acids. The CDR3 DNA sequence: TGTGCCACCAGCAGAGAACCCACAGGGGGCGAGCAGTACTTC. It codes for CATSREPTGGEQYF.

This clone appeared a single time. The chain links TRBV5-1 to TRBJ1-3; D is unresolved. CDR3 length: 14 residues. Trimming took 1 base from V and 0 from J, leaving 5 bases between them. CDR1 is SGHRS, CDR2 YFSETQ, per germline. This CDR3 reads CASSLQSSGNTIYF. CDR3 coding DNA: TGCGCCAGCAGCTTGCAAAGCTCTGGAAACACCATATATTTT.

The DNA of the CDR3 is TGTGCCAGTAGTATAGTTGGGGGATCTAACTATGGCTACACCTTC. Translating it yields CASSIVGGSNYGYTF. The rearrangement links TRBV19 to TRBJ1-2; TRBD1 is a possible D gene (5 bases). Germline CDR1 is LNHDA and CDR2 is SQIVND (reference sequence). Trimming stripped 1 base from V and 0 bases from J, with 9 bases between. The CDR3 consists of 15 residues.

The chain links TRBV25-1 to TRBJ2-2; D is ambiguous. The CDR3 is 14 residues long. The V gene's germline CDR1 is MGHDK and CDR2 SYGVNS. With 4 bases removed from V and 1 base from J, the gap between germline ends came to 7 bases. The chain's CDR3 is CASSAPGNTGELFF. CDR3 nucleotides: TGTGCCAGCAGTGCCCCGGGGAACACCGGGGAGCTGTTTTTT. Filled out from reference TRBV25-1 and TRBJ2-2, the complete variable domain reads EADIYQTPRYLVIGTGKKITLECSQTMGHDKMYWYQQDPGMELHLIHYSYGVNSTEKGDLSSESTVSRIRTEHFPLTLESARPSHTSQYLCASSAPGNTGELFFGEGSRLTVL.

The V gene is TRBV18, the J gene TRBJ1-5; no firm D call. The CDR3 covers 15 residues. Trimming removed 6 bases at V and 3 bases at J, with 15 bases between. Germline CDR1 and CDR2: KGHSH and LQKENI. The CDR3 spells CASSHLDGNNQPQHF. The DNA for the CDR3 is TGTGCCAGCTCCCACCTGGACGGCAACAATCAGCCCCAGCATTTT.

This clone came up once. The chain couples TRBV7-6 to TRBJ2-7; tentative D call: TRBD2 (6 bases). Germline CDR1 and CDR2: SGHVS and FNYEAQ. The V and J ends lost 1 base and 3 bases respectively, with 7 bases between them. This CDR3 contains 13 residues. CDR3 protein: CASSLVGGYEQYF. The DNA of the CDR3 is TGTGCCAGCAGCTTAGTGGGGGGCTACGAGCAGTACTTC.

This chain joins TRBV9 and TRBJ2-1; TRBD2 matches 9 bases. V lost 4 bases and J lost 12; bases outside the gene matches: 17. The germline V gene has CDR1 SGDLS and CDR2 YYNGEE. This CDR3 is 16 amino acids long. In nucleotides, the CDR3 is TGTGCCAGCAGCCCCCAGGGTGGACTAGCGAGTCGGGTGCAGTTCTTC. Amino acid sequence: CASSPQGGLASRVQFF.

The gene calls are TRBV10-2 and TRBJ2-1; no clear D gene. Germline V gene lookup returns CDR1 WSHSY and CDR2 SAAADI. Trimming took 3 bases from V and 6 from J, leaving 3 bases between them. CDR3 length equals 11 residues. DNA of the CDR3: TGCGCCAGCAGTGAATTCAATGAGCAGTTCTTC. Amino acid sequence: CASSEFNEQFF.

V usage is TRBV30 and J usage is TRBJ2-7; D gene unclear. The CDR3 runs 12 residues. V was pared by 0 bases and J by 4 bases, with 7 bases between. Germline lookup yields CDR1 GTSNPN and CDR2 SVGIG (reference sequence). As DNA, the CDR3 is TGTGCCTGGAGTGTACTGATTTACGAGCAGTACTTC. The encoded protein is CAWSVLIYEQYF.

Points on this clone: At one of its ends the junction is not consistent with the germline gene, which may arise from a read error. At the DNA level, this CDR3 is encoded by other sequences in the same sample as well. V usage is TRBV5-4 and J usage is TRBJ2-2; possible D gene TRBD2, 6 bases. The CDR3 extends over 14 amino acids. Germline V lookup: CDR1 SGHNT, CDR2 YYREEE (reference sequence). CDR3 region: CASSFRGSTGELFF. In DNA form, the CDR3 reads TGCGCCAGCAGCTTCCGGGGGAGCACCGGGGAGCTGTTTTTT.

This chain connects TRBV7-9 to TRBJ2-1, with TRBD1 identical over 10 bases. CDR1 and CDR2 (germline): SEHNR, FQNEAQ (reference sequence). There are 13 residues in the CDR3. V gave up 1 base and J gave up 13 bases; unmatched junction bases: 4. CDR3 residues: CASSLVGQGGQFF. CDR3 nucleotide sequence: TGTGCCAGCAGCTTAGTTGGACAGGGGGGACAGTTCTTC.

This clone came up once. The V call is TRBV5-3, the J call TRBJ2-7; 12 bases are a match to TRBD2. TRBV5-3 carries the ORF label, with uncertain function. J was trimmed by 5 bases and V by 10 bases; bases with no gene match: 19. This CDR3 contains 17 residues. The CDR3 DNA reads TGTGCCCAAAGGTGGCTAGCGGGAGGGCCAAGATTCCACGAGCAGTACTTC. Residues: CAQRWLAGGPRFHEQYF.

This clone has just a few counts. The gene calls are TRBV7-2 and TRBJ1-2; D gene uncertain. Germline-derived CDR1 and CDR2 are SGHTA and FQGNSA. The V end lost 5 bases, the J end lost 4 bases, and 8 bases lay between the germline ends. This CDR3 has 12 amino acids. The DNA of the CDR3 is TGTGCCAGCAGCCCTACGCTCTATGGCTACACCTTC. This sequence encodes CASSPTLYGYTF.

V gene TRBV5-1 combines with J gene TRBJ2-5; D call uncertain. The germline V and J ends were trimmed by 1 base and 4 bases, with 8 bases remaining between them. The CDR3 totals 13 residues. Per the germline V gene, CDR1 is SGHRS and CDR2 is YFSETQ. The CDR3 here is CASSLYISETQYF. The CDR3 region has the DNA TGCGCCAGCAGCTTGTACATCTCAGAGACCCAGTACTTC.

This chain links TRBV13 with TRBJ2-7, with a tentative D call TRBD1 (6 bases). The CDR3 contains 14 residues. Between the trimmed V and J ends, which lost 5 bases and 3 bases, there was a span of 14 bases. From germline, CDR1 is PRHDT and CDR2 FYEKMQ (reference sequence). The CDR3 spells CASSRQATNYEQYF. In DNA form, the CDR3 reads TGTGCCAGCAGCCGACAGGCCACGAACTACGAGCAGTACTTC.

The chain joins TRBV18 to TRBJ2-1; D may be TRBD2 (5 bases). CDR3 length: 16 amino acids. Per the germline V gene, CDR1 is KGHSH and CDR2 is LQKENI. The V end was cut by 5 bases, the J end by 6 bases, with 20 bases between. CDR3 residues: CASSDQTSNILNEQFF. CDR3 in DNA: TGTGCCAGCTCAGATCAAACTAGTAACATCCTCAATGAGCAGTTCTTC.

This clone has a single count. The chain carries TRBV29-1 and TRBJ2-1; 7 nucleotides agree with TRBD2. The germline V gene encodes CDR1 SQVTM and CDR2 ANQGSEA. This CDR3 is 13 amino acids long. V was pared by 7 bases and J by 7 bases, with 10 bases of the junction left unmatched. CDR3 in amino acids: CSAGLRGVNEQFF. The CDR3 DNA is TGCAGCGCCGGACTACGGGGGGTAAATGAGCAGTTCTTC.

The CDR3 sequence: CASSYLYGPYEQYF. Here the CDR3 DNA reads TGTGCCAGCAGTTATCTCTACGGTCCCTACGAGCAGTACTTC. The chain has TRBV6-5 and TRBJ2-7; D call uncertain. This CDR3 has 14 residues. V lost 3 bases, J lost 2 bases, and 11 bases lay in between. Per germline, CDR1 MNHEY and CDR2 SVGAGI.

The V call is TRBV6-6, the J call TRBJ2-1; TRBD2 matches at 9 bases. The V gene's germline CDR1 is MNHNY and CDR2 SVGAGI (reference sequence). The CDR3 runs to 16 residues. Unmatched junction bases numbered 10, after V lost 6 bases and J lost 4 bases. CDR3 bases: TGTGCCAGCAGCCCTAGAGGGACTAGCTTATACAATGAGCAGTTCTTC. It codes for CASSPRGTSLYNEQFF.

The gene calls are TRBV19 and TRBJ2-5, with 9 bases identical to TRBD1. V trimming: 9 bases; J trimming: 2 bases; junction bases outside the gene matches: 4. CDR1 is LNHDA, CDR2 SQIVND, per germline (reference sequence). This CDR3 has 13 amino acids. The CDR3 region is CASTGTGQETQYF. CDR3 coding DNA: TGTGCCAGCACAGGGACAGGGCAAGAGACCCAGTACTTC.

This clone was counted once. The rearrangement uses TRBV7-2 and TRBJ1-6; TRBD1 is a possible D gene (6 bases). V dropped 4 bases and J dropped 11 bases, with 15 bases sitting between them. Germline V gives CDR1 SGHTA, CDR2 FQGNSA. This CDR3 has 14 amino acids. The CDR3 DNA reads as TGTGCCAGCAGCTCGCGGGCAGGGGTGACACCCCTCCACTTT. The encoded protein is CASSSRAGVTPLHF.

V is TRBV19 and J is TRBJ2-6; D not resolved. The germline gives CDR1 LNHDA, CDR2 SQIVND (reference sequence). The CDR3 is 15 residues long. V lost 2 bases to trimming and J lost 0 bases, with 5 bases between them. The CDR3 here is CASSIWGSGANVLTF. The CDR3 region has the DNA TGTGCCAGTAGTATATGGGGCTCTGGGGCCAACGTCCTGACTTTC.